A selection of T cell receptor beta chains follows, all from one sample in a study of shared clonotypes between healthy human individuals. This table comes from immunoSEQ multiplex PCR, and its TCRdb copy is limited to in-frame clones, with some not included. The sample contains fewer than 400,000 clones, about 74% of which appear only once. Sequenced: memory CD4+ T cells sorted from blood. These TCRs come from a young man in good health. CDR3s include the opening cysteine and the closing phenylalanine or tryptophan.

v_gene	j_gene	CDR3aa
TRBV5-5	TRBJ1-3	CASSWDSYSGNTIYF
TRBV4-3	TRBJ1-4	CASSQDREKLFF
TRBV5-8	TRBJ1-3	CASSLGDGRGNTIYF
TRBV18	TRBJ2-7	CASSPGTGAYEQYF
TRBV28	TRBJ2-1	CASSYLGPKQFF
TRBV7-2	TRBJ2-7	CASSLVGGTGVTYEQYF
TRBV5-1	TRBJ2-1	CASSLTLTASGSTEQFF
TRBV10-3	TRBJ2-7	CATSGTDYEQYF
TRBV28	TRBJ2-7	CASSAGTKKPYEQYF
TRBV10-3	TRBJ2-1	CAISESFLSRLAGRLYNEQFF
TRBV6-5	TRBJ1-2	CASSQQGISYGYTF
TRBV7-2	TRBJ2-1	CASSFSVAPYNEQFF
TRBV9	TRBJ2-7	CASSQAGGGSYEQYF
TRBV29-1	TRBJ2-3	CSVVTGGTDTQYF
TRBV28	TRBJ2-6	CASTGMGHSGANVLTF
TRBV11-1	TRBJ2-1	CASSPPLRGTYNEQFF
TRBV14	TRBJ1-2	CASSLGHGMGYGYTF
TRBV5-6	TRBJ2-3	CASSLPGVGTDTQYF
TRBV7-3	TRBJ2-1	CASSRDQNYNEQFF
TRBV7-2	TRBJ2-5	CASSLRGLETQYF
TRBV19	TRBJ1-5	CASSSRVGVKSNQPQHF
TRBV7-9	TRBJ2-2	CASSLTPLTGMGNTGELFF
TRBV7-2	TRBJ2-3	CASQYVGTDTQYF
TRBV7-9	TRBJ1-6	CASHKLPTEGF
TRBV6-1	TRBJ2-3	CASSGGTGLHTQYF
TRBV27	TRBJ2-3	CASSPRPTFRWLDTQYF
TRBV6-6	TRBJ1-1	CASSYEEGEAFF
TRBV14	TRBJ2-3	CASSQDLGQTDTQYF
TRBV9	TRBJ2-7	CASSVGSGRGANEAYEQYF
TRBV18	TRBJ2-3	CASSPWDTQYF
TRBV5-1	TRBJ1-1	CASSPGGGNTEAFF
TRBV5-1	TRBJ2-2	CASSLTVPGELFF
TRBV7-6	TRBJ2-7	CASSLAVGRQGAYEQYF
TRBV27	TRBJ1-5	CASSPWTDQPQHF
TRBV6-5	TRBJ1-1	CASSHQDRGAEAFF
TRBV28	TRBJ2-3	CASSLIAGSTDTQYF
TRBV7-9	TRBJ2-4	CASSSLAGGSKNIQYF
TRBV18	TRBJ2-2	CASSPVRPMNTGELFF
TRBV18	TRBJ1-2	CASSGGQSGDYGYTF
TRBV11-2	TRBJ2-7	CATRDTSGSSYEQYF
TRBV21-1	TRBJ2-1	CASLRGDEQFF
TRBV5-1	TRBJ2-7	CASSVGTGGNEQYF
TRBV5-1	TRBJ2-7	CASSFRTGDIHEQYF
TRBV10-2	TRBJ2-4	CASSASGGGIAKNIQYF
TRBV28	TRBJ1-4	CASSFQAGGREKLFF
TRBV5-4	TRBJ2-2	CASSPSGSLNTGELFF
TRBV5-4	TRBJ2-7	CASSLAEGGSYEQYF